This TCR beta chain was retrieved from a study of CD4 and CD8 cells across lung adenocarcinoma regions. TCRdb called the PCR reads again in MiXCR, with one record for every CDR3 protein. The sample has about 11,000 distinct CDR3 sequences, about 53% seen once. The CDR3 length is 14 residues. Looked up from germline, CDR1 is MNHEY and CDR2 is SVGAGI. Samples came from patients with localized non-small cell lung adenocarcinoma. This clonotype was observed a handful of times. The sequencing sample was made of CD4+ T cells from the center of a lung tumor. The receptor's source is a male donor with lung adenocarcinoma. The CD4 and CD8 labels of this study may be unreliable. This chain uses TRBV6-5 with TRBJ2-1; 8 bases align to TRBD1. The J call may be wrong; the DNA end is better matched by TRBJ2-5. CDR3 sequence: CASSYRDRQETQYF. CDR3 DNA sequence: TGTGCCAGCAGTTACCGGGACAGGCAAGAGACCCAGTACTTC.